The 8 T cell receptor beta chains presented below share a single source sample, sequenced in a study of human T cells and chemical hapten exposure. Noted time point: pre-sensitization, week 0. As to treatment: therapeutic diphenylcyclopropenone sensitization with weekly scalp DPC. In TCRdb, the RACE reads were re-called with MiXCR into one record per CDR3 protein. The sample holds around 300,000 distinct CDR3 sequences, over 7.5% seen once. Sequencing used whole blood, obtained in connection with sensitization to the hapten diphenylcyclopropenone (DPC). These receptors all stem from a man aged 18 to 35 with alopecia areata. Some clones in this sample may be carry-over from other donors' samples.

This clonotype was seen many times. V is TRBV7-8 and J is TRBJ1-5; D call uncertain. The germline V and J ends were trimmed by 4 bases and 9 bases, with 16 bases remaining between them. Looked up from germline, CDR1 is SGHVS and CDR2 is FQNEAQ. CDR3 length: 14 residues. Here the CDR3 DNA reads TGTGCCAGCAGCTCTGAGCCCTCGATAGGGCCCCAGCATTTT. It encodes CASSSEPSIGPQHF.

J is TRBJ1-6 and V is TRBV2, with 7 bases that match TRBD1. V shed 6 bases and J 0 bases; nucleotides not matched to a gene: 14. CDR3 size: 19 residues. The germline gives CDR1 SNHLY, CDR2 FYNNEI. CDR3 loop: CASRRSAGGLSSYNSPLHF. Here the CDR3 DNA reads TGTGCCAGCAGGAGGTCGGCAGGGGGGTTGAGCTCCTATAATTCACCCCTCCACTTT.

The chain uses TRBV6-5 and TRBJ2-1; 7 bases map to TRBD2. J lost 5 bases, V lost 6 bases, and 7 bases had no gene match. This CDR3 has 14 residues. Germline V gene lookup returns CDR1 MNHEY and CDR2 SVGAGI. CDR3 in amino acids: CASSRGGPHNEQFF. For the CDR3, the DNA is TGTGCCAGCAGCCGGGGAGGGCCCCACAATGAGCAGTTCTTC.

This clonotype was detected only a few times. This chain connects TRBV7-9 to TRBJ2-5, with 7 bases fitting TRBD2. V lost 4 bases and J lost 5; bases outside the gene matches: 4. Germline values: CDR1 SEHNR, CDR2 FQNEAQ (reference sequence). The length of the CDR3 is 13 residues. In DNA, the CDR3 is TGTGCCAGCAGCTCGGGACTAACTGAGACCCAGTACTTC. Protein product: CASSSGLTETQYF.

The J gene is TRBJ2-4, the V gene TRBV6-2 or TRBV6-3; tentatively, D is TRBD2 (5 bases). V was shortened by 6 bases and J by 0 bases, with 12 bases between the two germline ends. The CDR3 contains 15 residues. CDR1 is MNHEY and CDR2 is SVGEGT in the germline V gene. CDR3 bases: TGTGCCAGCAGCCCGGACTCTCTAGCCAAAAACATTCAGTACTTC. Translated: CASSPDSLAKNIQYF.

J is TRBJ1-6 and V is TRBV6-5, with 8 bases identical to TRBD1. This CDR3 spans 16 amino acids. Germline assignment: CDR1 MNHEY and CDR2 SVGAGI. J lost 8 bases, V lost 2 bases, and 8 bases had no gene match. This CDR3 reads CASSYRTDRGYSPLHF. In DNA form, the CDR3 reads TGTGCCAGCAGTTACCGCACCGACAGGGGTTATTCACCCCTCCACTTT.

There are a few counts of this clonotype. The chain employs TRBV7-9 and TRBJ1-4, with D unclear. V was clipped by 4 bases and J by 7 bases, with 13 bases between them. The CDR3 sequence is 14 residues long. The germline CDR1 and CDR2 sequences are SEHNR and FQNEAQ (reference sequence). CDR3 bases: TGTGCCAGCAGCTCGATTTCGTCGGGTGAAAAACTGTTTTTT. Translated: CASSSISSGEKLFF.

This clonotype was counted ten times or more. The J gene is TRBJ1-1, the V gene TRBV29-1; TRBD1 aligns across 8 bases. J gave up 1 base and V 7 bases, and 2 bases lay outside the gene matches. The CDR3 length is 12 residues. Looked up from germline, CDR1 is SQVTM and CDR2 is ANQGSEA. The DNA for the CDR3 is TGCAGCGGGACAGGGACGAACACTGAAGCTTTCTTT. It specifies CSGTGTNTEAFF.